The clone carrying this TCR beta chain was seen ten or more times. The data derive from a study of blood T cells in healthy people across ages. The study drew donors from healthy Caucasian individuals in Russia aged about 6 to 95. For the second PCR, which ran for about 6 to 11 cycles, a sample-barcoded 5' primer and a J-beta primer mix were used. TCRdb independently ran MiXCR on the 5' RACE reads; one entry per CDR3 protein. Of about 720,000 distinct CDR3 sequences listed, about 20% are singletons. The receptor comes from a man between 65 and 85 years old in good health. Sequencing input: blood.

The CDR3 protein is CSVEAMTGAGGYTF. The CDR3, as DNA: TGCAGCGTTGAAGCCATGACAGGGGCCGGTGGCTACACCTTC. The rearrangement links TRBV29-1 to TRBJ1-2, with 8 positions matching TRBD1. Trimming at V came to 1 base and at J to 7 bases, leaving 8 bases not matched to a gene. The germline V gene has CDR1 SQVTM and CDR2 ANQGSEA. The CDR3 length is 14 residues.